The text below deals with one T cell receptor beta chain. The CDR3 is cut off 3 residues early in the read; its end comes from the germline J gene. The record originates from a study of Tregs in tolerant kidney transplant recipients. Germline-derived CDR1 and CDR2 are KGHSH and LQKENI. This CDR3 has 14 amino acids. Deletions cut 1 base from V and 6 bases from J, with 10 bases between. Clones were sequenced by immunoSEQ multiplex PCR, and TCRdb holds only the in-frame ones, with some missing. The specimen's table records roughly 50,000 clones. The sequence derives from a human donor who received a combined kidney and bone marrow transplant. The genes are TRBV18 and TRBJ2-1; D call uncertain. Source: CD4+ T cells from blood, taken before the transplant. The sequenced part of the CDR3 DNA is TGTGCCAGCTCACCACTGCAGGCCGGCAATGAG. The encoded protein is CASSPLQAGNE. The whole CDR3 protein is CASSPLQAGNEQFF.